This T cell receptor (beta chain) was observed in a study of cytomegalovirus exposure and HLA in healthy donors. Germline-derived CDR1 and CDR2 are SGHRS and YFSETQ. The V and J ends lost 2 bases and 0 bases respectively, with 10 bases between them. The CDR3 runs to 15 residues. This PCR relied on a set of 60 Vbeta primers and 13 Jbeta primers. Profiled with immunoSEQ multiplex PCR; TCRdb holds only in-frame clones, not every one. The sample table includes around 210,000 clones. Of note for this clone: Its antigen remains unknown.

Study results and limitations: With high specificity and sensitivity, the classifier reportedly diagnosed cytomegalovirus status. The study found most TCR sequences rare, yet found some public TCRs in many donors. Later, an analysis found that common viral pathogens appeared to be linked with several of the most significant clusters.

The J gene is TRBJ2-3, the V gene TRBV5-1; the D is unclear. What was sequenced was PBMCs. The receptor was derived from a woman aged 25 to 39 in good health and CMV-seropositive. CDR3 region: CASSLGEPSTDTQYF. The CDR3, as DNA: TGCGCCAGCAGCTTAGGAGAACCTAGCACAGATACGCAGTATTTT.